This is a list of T cell receptor beta chains from one sample in a study of radiotherapy plus CTLA-4 blockade in lung cancer. The assay was immunoSEQ multiplex PCR, and TCRdb's table has in-frame clones only and misses some. The sample has just over 60,000 clones, 70% to 85% seen once. Sequenced here: peripheral blood, sampled from a patient treated with radiotherapy plus ipilimumab. The receptors come from a human donor with non-small cell lung cancer who had a complete response to radiotherapy plus ipilimumab. Both conserved end residues are part of each CDR3. Each record gives: clone size, J gene, V gene, D gene, CDR3 protein, CDR3 DNA. The D gene is left open where the match is weak. A clone size is listed for some rows: how often the clone was seen (once, few, many), or a class if it is expanded.

abundance: .; j_gene: TRBJ2-7; v_gene: TRBV27; d_gene: TRBD1; CDR3aa: CASSSPGQGAYEQYF; CDR3nt: TGTGCCAGCAGTTCTCCGGGACAGGGGGCGTACGAGCAGTACTTC
abundance: .; j_gene: TRBJ2-7; v_gene: TRBV6-5; d_gene: .; CDR3aa: CASTPGSFPYEQYF; CDR3nt: TGTGCCAGCACCCCAGGATCCTTCCCCTACGAGCAGTACTTC
abundance: .; j_gene: TRBJ2-1; v_gene: TRBV25-1; d_gene: .; CDR3aa: CASSDPGSSFNNEQFF; CDR3nt: TGTGCCAGCAGTGACCCCGGGTCCTCCTTTAACAATGAGCAGTTCTTC
abundance: .; j_gene: TRBJ1-1; v_gene: TRBV7-8; d_gene: .; CDR3aa: CASSLGAVNTEAFF; CDR3nt: TGTGCCAGCAGCTTGGGGGCGGTGAACACTGAAGCTTTCTTT
abundance: .; j_gene: TRBJ1-3; v_gene: TRBV9; d_gene: .; CDR3aa: CASSVVGNSVGNTIYF; CDR3nt: TGTGCCAGCAGCGTAGTGGGGAACTCAGTAGGAAACACCATATATTTT
abundance: .; j_gene: TRBJ1-2; v_gene: TRBV5-6; d_gene: .; CDR3aa: CASSLVGGAYYGYTF; CDR3nt: TGTGCCAGCAGCTTAGTTGGGGGCGCCTACTATGGCTACACCTTC
abundance: .; j_gene: TRBJ2-4; v_gene: TRBV5-4; d_gene: TRBD1; CDR3aa: CASSSRGRDHIQYF; CDR3nt: TGTGCCAGCAGCTCCAGGGGGCGCGACCACATTCAGTACTTC
abundance: medium-sized; j_gene: TRBJ1-5; v_gene: TRBV6-6; d_gene: .; CDR3aa: CASSYSGTSGNQPQHF; CDR3nt: TGTGCCAGCAGTTACTCTGGGACATCGGGCAATCAGCCCCAGCATTTT
abundance: .; j_gene: TRBJ2-5; v_gene: TRBV30; d_gene: .; CDR3aa: CAWSPDSTGETQYF; CDR3nt: TGTGCCTGGAGTCCCGACTCAACCGGGGAGACCCAGTACTTC
abundance: .; j_gene: TRBJ1-2; v_gene: TRBV5-4; d_gene: TRBD1; CDR3aa: CASSLNRGYGYTF; CDR3nt: TGTGCCAGCAGCCTAAACAGGGGCTATGGCTACACCTTC
abundance: .; j_gene: TRBJ2-1; v_gene: TRBV5-1; d_gene: TRBD2; CDR3aa: CASSLARGTSGSSYNEQFF; CDR3nt: TGCGCCAGCAGCTTGGCCCGCGGGACTAGCGGGAGCTCCTACAATGAGCAGTTCTTC